Below, one TCR beta chain is given with its context. Its antigen is undetermined. This entry is derived from a study of T cells after yellow fever vaccination. Study background: In the case of low-cell-number fractions, SMART-Seq v4 Ultra Low Input was used for preparation.

V gave up 6 bases and J gave up 6 bases, with 12 bases separating them. This CDR3 is 12 amino acids long. The V gene's germline CDR1 is DFQATT and CDR2 SNEGSKA (reference sequence). The study, taken as a whole, reports: Bulk-population clonotypes that are abundant could appear as contaminants in FACS-sorted repertoires. The secondary response peaked faster, at day 5 versus 15, but was weaker. Most primary-vaccination clones reappeared after the booster (about 96% CD4, about 87% CD8).

Via MiXCR, TCRdb re-called the 5' RACE reads, giving one row per CDR3 protein. The table includes about 75,000 distinct CDR3 sequences, roughly 7% detected once. V and J are TRBV20-1 and TRBJ2-1, with a possible D match to TRBD1 (6 bases). The specimen was CD8+ T cells sorted from PBMCs, collected around 10 days after the first yellow fever vaccination. This clonotype was obtained from a man aged 18 to 30 who received the YFV17D yellow fever vaccine. The CDR3 coding sequence is TGCAGTGCCAGGACAGCTCCCAATGAGCAGTTCTTC. It encodes CSARTAPNEQFF.